This record covers a single T cell receptor (beta chain). This clone was seen a single time. The antigen this receptor binds is unknown. Base qualities were left out, and no much larger clone turns up one base away. Between the V and J ends, shortened by 0 bases and 5 bases respectively, the junction contains 5 bases. Counted from cysteine to phenylalanine, this CDR3 has 13 amino acids. Only the CDR3 DNA stays, 39 bases, in frame from base 1. Via the germline V gene (reference sequence), CDR1 is LNHNV and CDR2 YYDKDF. The data were obtained in a study of shared clonotypes between healthy human individuals (dated by TCRdb to the early 2020s). Context from the whole study: A few men and a couple of women, aged 18 to 49 years, made up the cohort. Libraries were prepared and TCR repertoires were sequenced by different laboratories using diverse techniques, in order to increase sequencing depth and limit assay-specific biases. Per donor, leukapheresis produced somewhere between about 0.8 and 9 billion PBMCs. The study deeply sequenced blood TCR repertoires of 5 or 6 healthy adults to estimate repertoire size and the extent of clonotype sharing between individuals. Per donor, three plates each were used for CD4 naive and CD4 memory, two for CD8 naive, and one for CD8 memory. Results and caveats for the whole study, not just this receptor: Compared with non-shared clonotypes, clonotypes shared by all four sorted-subset donors had higher generation probabilities. Sharing across several donors was observed for approximately 4.6% of naive CD4, over 3% of naive CD8, over 2% of memory CD4, and about 0.38% of memory CD8 clonotypes. Even with the large sequencing depth, rarefaction of the sorted-subset datasets indicated that sequencing was incomplete. Only blood was sampled, and tissue TCR repertoires likely differ from those in blood. Naive subsets generally had larger estimated clonotype richness than memory subsets. The small number of donors limited the genetic and exposure-history diversity represented. Pairwise subsampling led to the expectation that sequencing depth would affect the degree of clonotype sharing among donors.

Using the deep immunoSEQ assay, multiplex PCR amplified TCR CDR3 regions from genomic DNA. Genomic DNA extracted from each cell subset was distributed evenly over all wells of several immunoSEQ 96-well plates, and each plate served as one replicate. For sorted subsets, approximately 210 ng genomic DNA, equal to tens of thousands of T cell genomes, was loaded into each replicate PCR. Purified libraries were quantified with a Qubit 3.0 fluorometer, sized on a Bioanalyzer 2100, and re-quantified with the KAPA Library Quantification kit. Every immunoSEQ 96-well plate was sequenced on a dedicated single-read 150-cycle Illumina NextSeq 550 flow cell. Under the source paper's analysis protocol: The immunoSEQ output contained only junctional sequences without quality scores, so filtering could not match that applied to full-length reads. To assign V/J genes and CDR3, sequences were annotated against IMGT germline references using PyIR, a Python wrapper for IgBLAST v1.9. Any read was removed if the V/J assignment was weak (E-value above 1e-6), the CDR3 was missing, or the read contained stop codons, out-of-frame junctions, or ambiguous translated residues. V3J clonotypes were defined as sequences sharing the same inferred V gene, J gene, and CDR3 amino acid sequence. Percentage overlap between repertoires was computed as shared unique clonotypes divided by the size of the smaller repertoire. RTK rarefaction, the Chao1 estimator, and Recon v2.1 estimates of unobserved clonotypes were used to assess repertoire richness. Generation probabilities were computed with OLGA for all TCRbeta clonotypes obtained by the gDNA method from several donors. TCRdb limited this immuneACCESS table to in-frame rearrangements with V and J called. A share of clones is missing; checked studies link under half to unresolved V genes, and the rest is unexplained. V and J calls and clone size are as listed in that table; D and trimming were resolved from the DNA. The sample table shows about 2.2 million clones, and 93% are seen once. In total, the top ten clones hold around 1.8% of the sample.

CD8 naive samples consisted of CD45RO-negative cells that were positively selected for CCR7, yielding a CD45RA+CCR7+ population without TemRA cells. The donors were healthy, HIV-negative adults who had no recently reported acute infections or vaccinations. All donors were Caucasian adults living in Nashville, Tennessee, USA. Blood was collected by leukapheresis, and PBMCs were isolated by Ficoll-Histopaque density gradient centrifugation and then cryopreserved in liquid nitrogen vapor phase. Analytical flow cytometry was used to check the purity and quantity of every magnetically sorted T cell population. Each sorted fraction had its genomic DNA isolated and then quantified by UV absorbance on a Nanodrop 2000c.

This receptor was identified in a man aged 18 to 35 in good health. Some clones in this sample may be carry-over from other donors' samples. The chain couples TRBV15 to TRBJ1-5, with an unclear D gene assignment. The specimen was naive CD8+ T cells from PBMCs. The sample's cell subset or site label, decoded: CD45RA+CCR7+. At the DNA level, the sequence is TGTGCCACCAGCAGAGAGCGGGATCAGCCCCAGCATTTT. Protein translation: CATSRERDQPQHF.